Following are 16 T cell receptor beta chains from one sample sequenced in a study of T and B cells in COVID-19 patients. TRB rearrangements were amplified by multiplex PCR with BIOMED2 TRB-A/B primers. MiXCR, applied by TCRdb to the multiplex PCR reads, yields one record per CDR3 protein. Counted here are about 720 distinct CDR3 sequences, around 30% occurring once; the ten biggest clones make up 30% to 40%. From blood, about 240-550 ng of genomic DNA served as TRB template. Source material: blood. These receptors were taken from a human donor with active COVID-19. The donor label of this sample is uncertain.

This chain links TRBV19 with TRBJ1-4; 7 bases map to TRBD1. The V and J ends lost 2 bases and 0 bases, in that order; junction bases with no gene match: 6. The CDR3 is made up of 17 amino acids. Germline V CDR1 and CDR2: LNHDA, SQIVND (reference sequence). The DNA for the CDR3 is TGTGCCAGTAGTATATCACCCGGGACAGCAACTAATGAAAAACTGTTTTTT. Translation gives CASSISPGTATNEKLFF.

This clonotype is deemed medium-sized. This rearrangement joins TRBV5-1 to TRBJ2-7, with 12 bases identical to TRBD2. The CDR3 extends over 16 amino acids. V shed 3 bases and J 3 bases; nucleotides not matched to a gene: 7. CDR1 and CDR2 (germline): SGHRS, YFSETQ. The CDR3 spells CASSSQTSGGSYEQYF. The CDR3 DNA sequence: TGCGCCAGCAGCTCCCAGACTAGCGGGGGTAGCTACGAGCAGTACTTC.

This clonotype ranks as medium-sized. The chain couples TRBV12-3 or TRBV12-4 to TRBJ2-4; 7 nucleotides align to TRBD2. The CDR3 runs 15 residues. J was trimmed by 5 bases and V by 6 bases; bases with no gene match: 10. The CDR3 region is CASRSERGGQNIQYF. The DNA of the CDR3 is TGTGCCAGCAGAAGCGAGCGGGGAGGGCAAAACATTCAGTACTTC.

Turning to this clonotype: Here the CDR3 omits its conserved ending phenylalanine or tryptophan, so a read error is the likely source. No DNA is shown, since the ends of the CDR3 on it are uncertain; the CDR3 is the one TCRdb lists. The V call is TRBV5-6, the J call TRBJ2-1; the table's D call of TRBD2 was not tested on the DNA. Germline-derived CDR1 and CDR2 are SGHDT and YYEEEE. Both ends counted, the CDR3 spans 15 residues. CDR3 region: CASRRGRAGGKEQGG.

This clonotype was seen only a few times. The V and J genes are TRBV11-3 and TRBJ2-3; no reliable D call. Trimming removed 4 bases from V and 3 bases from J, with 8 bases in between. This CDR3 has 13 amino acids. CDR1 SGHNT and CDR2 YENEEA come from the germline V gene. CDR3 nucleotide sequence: TGTGCCAGCAGCTCGACCCCGACAGATACGCAGTATTTT. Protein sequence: CASSSTPTDTQYF.

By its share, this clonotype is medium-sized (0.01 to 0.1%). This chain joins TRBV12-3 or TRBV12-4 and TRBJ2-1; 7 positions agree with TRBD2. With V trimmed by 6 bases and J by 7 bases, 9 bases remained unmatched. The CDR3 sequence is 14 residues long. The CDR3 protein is CASSPLGGGNEQFF. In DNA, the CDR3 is TGTGCCAGCAGCCCACTGGGGGGAGGGAATGAGCAGTTCTTC.

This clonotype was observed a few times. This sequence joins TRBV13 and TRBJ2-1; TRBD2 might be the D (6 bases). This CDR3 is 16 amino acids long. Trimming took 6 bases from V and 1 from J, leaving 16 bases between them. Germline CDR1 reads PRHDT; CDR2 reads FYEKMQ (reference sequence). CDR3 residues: CASRLEGGMSYNEQFF. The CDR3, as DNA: TGTGCCAGCAGACTAGAGGGCGGGATGTCCTACAATGAGCAGTTCTTC. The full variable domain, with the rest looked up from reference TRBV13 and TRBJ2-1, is AAGVIQSPRHLIKEKRETATLKCYPIPRHDTVYWYQQGPGQDPQFLISFYEKMQSDKGSIPDRFSAQQFSDYHSELNMSSLELGDSALYFCASRLEGGMSYNEQFFGPGTRLTVL.

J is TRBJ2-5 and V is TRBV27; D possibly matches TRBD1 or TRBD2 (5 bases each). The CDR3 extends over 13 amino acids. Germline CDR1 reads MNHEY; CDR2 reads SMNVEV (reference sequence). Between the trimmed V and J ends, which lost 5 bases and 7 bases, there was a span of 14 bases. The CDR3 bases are TGTGCCAGCAGTCACGGGGTTAGGGGGACCCAGTACTTC. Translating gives CASSHGVRGTQYF.

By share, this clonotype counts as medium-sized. As DNA, the CDR3 is TGTGCCAGTAGTATAACTAGCGGGGCTTTGAATGAGCAGTTCTTC. This encodes CASSITSGALNEQFF. The chain combines TRBV19 with TRBJ2-1; 10 positions agree with TRBD2. V was pared by 2 bases and J by 7 bases, with 5 bases of the junction left unmatched. CDR3 length: 15 residues. Looked up from germline, CDR1 is LNHDA and CDR2 is SQIVND (reference sequence).

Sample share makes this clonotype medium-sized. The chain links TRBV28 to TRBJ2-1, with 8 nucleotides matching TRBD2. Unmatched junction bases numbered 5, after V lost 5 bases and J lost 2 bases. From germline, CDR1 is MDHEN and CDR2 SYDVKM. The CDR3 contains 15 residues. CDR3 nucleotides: TGTGCCAGCAGTATCCGGGAGGGCCCCTACAATGAGCAGTTCTTC. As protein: CASSIREGPYNEQFF.

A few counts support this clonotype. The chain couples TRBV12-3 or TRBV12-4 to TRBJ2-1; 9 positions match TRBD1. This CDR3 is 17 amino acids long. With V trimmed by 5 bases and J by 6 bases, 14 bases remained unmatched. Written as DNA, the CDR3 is TGTGCCAGCAGTCAGGGACAGGGTTTGAGGCCCACCAATGAGCAGTTCTTC. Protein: CASSQGQGLRPTNEQFF.

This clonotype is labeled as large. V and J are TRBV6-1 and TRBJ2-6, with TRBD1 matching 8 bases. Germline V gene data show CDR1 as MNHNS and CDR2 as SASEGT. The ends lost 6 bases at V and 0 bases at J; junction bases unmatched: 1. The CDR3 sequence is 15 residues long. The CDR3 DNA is TGTGCCAGCAGAACAGGGGGCTCTGGGGCCAACGTCCTGACTTTC. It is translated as CASRTGGSGANVLTF.

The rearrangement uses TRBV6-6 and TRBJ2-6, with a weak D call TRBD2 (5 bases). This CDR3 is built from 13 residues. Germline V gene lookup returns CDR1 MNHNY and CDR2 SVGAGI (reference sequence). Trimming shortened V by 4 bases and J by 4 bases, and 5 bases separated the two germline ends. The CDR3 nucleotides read TGTGCCAGCAGTTTAGCGGGGGCCAACGTCCTGACTTTC. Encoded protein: CASSLAGANVLTF.

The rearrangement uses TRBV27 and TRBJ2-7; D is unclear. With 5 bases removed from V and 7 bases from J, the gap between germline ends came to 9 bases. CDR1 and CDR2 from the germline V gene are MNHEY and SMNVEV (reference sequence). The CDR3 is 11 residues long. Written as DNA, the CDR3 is TGTGCCAGCAGTGGGTCGAGAGAGCAGTACTTC. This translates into CASSGSREQYF.

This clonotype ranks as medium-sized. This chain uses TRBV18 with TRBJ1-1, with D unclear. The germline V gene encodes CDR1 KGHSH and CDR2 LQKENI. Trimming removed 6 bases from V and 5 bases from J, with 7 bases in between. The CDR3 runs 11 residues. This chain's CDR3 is CASSLGTEAFF. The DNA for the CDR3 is TGTGCCAGCTCCCTCGGTACTGAAGCTTTCTTT. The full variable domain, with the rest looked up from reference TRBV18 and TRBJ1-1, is NAGVMQNPRHLVRRRGQEARLRCSPMKGHSHVYWYRQLPEEGLKFMVYLQKENIIDESGMPKERFSAEFPKEGPSILRIQQVVRGDSAAYFCASSLGTEAFFGQGTRLTVV.

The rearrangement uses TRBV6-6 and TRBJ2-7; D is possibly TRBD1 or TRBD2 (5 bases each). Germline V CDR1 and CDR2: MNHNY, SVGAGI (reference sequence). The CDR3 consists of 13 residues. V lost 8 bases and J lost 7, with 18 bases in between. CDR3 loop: CASSGTRRPEQYF. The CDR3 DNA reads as TGTGCCAGCTCCGGGACGCGGAGGCCTGAGCAGTACTTC.